Following are 13 T cell receptor beta chains from one sample sequenced in a study of CD8 T cells in Susac syndrome (dated by TCRdb to about 2019). To prepare the library, the immunoSEQ multiplex PCR assay was applied. RNA was extracted using the RNeasy kit, and about 0.45 to 1 ug of the RNA was reverse transcribed with random hexamers. TCRdb trimmed the raw reads at Q25, called clones with MiXCR and kept productive beta chains. Each entry is one CDR3 protein sequence, shown with its most common DNA and genes. The sample contains approximately 270,000 distinct CDR3 sequences, approximately 92% of them found a single time. 0.06% to 0.08% of the sample goes to the ten largest clones. Sequenced input: CD4+ T cells from PBMCs. The receptors were sampled from a human donor with multiple sclerosis.

The V gene is TRBV6-1, the J gene TRBJ2-5, with no clear D. The CDR3 is 14 amino acids. Germline loops: CDR1 MNHNS, CDR2 SASEGT. V dropped 8 bases and J dropped 5 bases, with 18 bases sitting between them. CDR3 in amino acids: CASSDFGVGETQYF. In DNA, the CDR3 is TGTGCCAGCTCCGATTTTGGGGTCGGGGAGACCCAGTACTTC.

This chain links TRBV12-3 or TRBV12-4 with TRBJ1-4, with a weak D call TRBD1 (5 bases). The CDR3 runs 14 residues. Trimming removed 6 bases from V and 8 bases from J, with 16 bases in between. The CDR3 DNA sequence: TGTGCCAGCAGACTCCCCGGCGGGGACGAAAAACTGTTTTTT. Encoded protein: CASRLPGGDEKLFF.

The gene calls are TRBV6-1 and TRBJ2-3; 9 bases are shared with TRBD1. CDR1 is MNHNS and CDR2 is SASEGT in the germline V gene. The CDR3 is 17 amino acids. V shed 7 bases and J 2 bases; nucleotides not matched to a gene: 13. This chain's CDR3 is CASTIRPRTGVTDTQYF. CDR3 nucleotide sequence: TGTGCCAGCACCATCCGACCGAGGACAGGGGTCACAGATACGCAGTATTTT.

The chain combines TRBV24-1 with TRBJ1-5; D unclear. CDR1 and CDR2 from the germline V gene are KGHDR and SFDVKD. The V and J ends lost 5 bases and 9 bases respectively, with 10 bases between them. The CDR3 is made up of 12 amino acids. CDR3 sequence (DNA): TGTGCCACCAGTGGAACGGTTGGGCCCCAGCATTTT. Its protein is CATSGTVGPQHF.

The chain is built from TRBV15 and TRBJ2-7, with unresolved D. Germline CDR1 is LNHNV and CDR2 is YYDKDF (reference sequence). This CDR3 has 14 amino acids. Trimming took off 0 bases at V and 2 bases at J, with 8 bases between the two ends. The DNA of the CDR3 is TGTGCCACCAGCAGAGACCTAGGCCCCTACGAGCAGTACGTC. This codes for CATSRDLGPYEQYV.

Only one count was recorded for this clonotype. The chain is built from TRBV6-6 and TRBJ2-3; D not certain. This CDR3 has 16 residues. The ends were cut back, 6 bases at V and 0 bases at J, with 16 bases in the middle. Germline CDR1 is MNHNY and CDR2 is SVGAGI (reference sequence). CDR3 sequence: CASREFLSTSTDTQYF. The CDR3 DNA reads as TGTGCCAGCAGAGAGTTTCTATCTACTAGCACAGATACGCAGTATTTT.

This clonotype was observed a few times. The chain joins TRBV11-1 to TRBJ1-1; no clear D gene. Trimming removed 2 bases at V and 2 bases at J, with 6 bases between. The V gene's germline CDR1 is SGHAT and CDR2 FQDESV (reference sequence). This CDR3 is 13 amino acids long. The CDR3 region has the DNA TGTGCCAGCAGCTTAATTGGTAACACTGAAGCTTTCTTT. Amino acids: CASSLIGNTEAFF.

V is TRBV9 and J is TRBJ2-5; TRBD2 aligns across 11 bases. CDR3 length equals 15 residues. With 4 bases clipped from V and 1 base from J, the junction kept 3 bases outside the gene matches. The germline gives CDR1 SGDLS, CDR2 YYNGEE. The CDR3 here is CASSYGTSGQETQYF. The CDR3 DNA is TGTGCCAGCAGCTACGGGACTAGCGGCCAAGAGACCCAGTACTTC. Looking up the rest from reference TRBV9 and TRBJ2-5 gives the full variable domain: DSGVTQTPKHLITATGQRVTLRCSPRSGDLSVYWYQQSLDQGLQFLIQYYNGEERAKGNILERFSAQQFPDLHSELNLSSLELGDSALYFCASSYGTSGQETQYFGPGTRLLVL.

The rearrangement joins TRBV4-1 to TRBJ1-2; no definite D call. The CDR3 has 19 amino acids. CDR1 MGHRA and CDR2 YSYEKL come from the germline V gene. Trimming cost V 1 base and J 5 bases, with 26 bases left between them. Here the CDR3 reads CASSQAFTGRRSPLYGYTF. As DNA, the CDR3 is TGCGCCAGCAGCCAAGCGTTCACCGGGCGGCGATCCCCGCTTTATGGCTACACCTTC.

This clonotype was observed a few times. V gene TRBV7-2 combines with J gene TRBJ1-1; TRBD1 matches at 7 bases. The CDR3 consists of 13 residues. From germline, CDR1 is SGHTA and CDR2 FQGNSA. J lost 5 bases, V lost 5 bases, and 5 bases had no gene match. For the CDR3, the DNA is TGTGCCAGCAGCGTACAGGGGTCGACTGAAGCTTTCTTT. Its translation is CASSVQGSTEAFF.

J is TRBJ2-1 and V is TRBV3-1; D gene unclear. CDR1 is LGHDT and CDR2 is YNNKEL in the germline V gene (reference sequence). The V gene lost 1 base and the J gene lost 8 bases, with 12 bases spanning the gap. The CDR3 contains 14 residues. The CDR3 nucleotides are TGTGCCAGCAGCCAAGCAGGTAGTGGGCATGAGCAGTTCTTC. Its protein is CASSQAGSGHEQFF.

This clonotype was detected only once. The V gene is TRBV29-1, the J gene TRBJ2-7; the D gene is possibly TRBD1 (5 bases). This CDR3 region has 13 residues. Germline CDR1 is SQVTM and CDR2 is ANQGSEA. The germline V and J ends were trimmed by 4 bases and 4 bases, with 14 bases remaining between them. CDR3 nucleotide sequence: TGCAGCGTTGGTGAAGGACAATCTTACGAGCAGTACTTC. It yields the protein CSVGEGQSYEQYF.

The chain has TRBV4-1 and TRBJ2-3, with TRBD2 identical over 7 bases. Per germline, CDR1 MGHRA and CDR2 YSYEKL. V was clipped by 3 bases and J by 4 bases; unmatched bases: 10. The length of the CDR3 is 16 residues. CDR3 protein: CASSHGPGGFADTQYF. The CDR3 nucleotides read TGCGCCAGCAGCCATGGACCGGGAGGCTTCGCAGATACGCAGTATTTT.